The present entry profiles one T cell receptor beta chain with its context. No antigen is known for it. Per-nucleotide qualities are absent, and no much larger clonotype sits a single base away. The donors were included in the validation cohort of roughly 130 subjects, a group kept apart from the approximately 700-subject first cohort. These data come from a study of cytomegalovirus exposure and HLA in healthy donors (dated by TCRdb to about 2017). Study-level background: According to a later analysis, one platform produced both the 120 validation repertoires and the 666 repertoires of the first cohort. Along with the roughly 700-subject first cohort, a separate validation cohort of over 90 different subjects was used. To predict cytomegalovirus infection status, the study combined high-throughput TCR immunosequencing, statistical association of individual TCRs with disease status, and machine learning. The study aimed to test whether cataloging public T cell receptors could reveal signatures of past pathogen exposure.

V is trimmed back by 1 base and J by 2 bases, and the junction contains 0 bases that no gene match accounts for. From the cysteine up to the phenylalanine, the CDR3 has a length of 14 residues. Only CDR3 DNA is held: 42 bases, read in frame from base 1. Taken from the germline V gene, the CDR1 and CDR2 loops are SQVTM and ANQGSEA. Library preparation was by the immunoSEQ multiplex PCR assay. The authors processed their data as follows. A statistical classification framework was built for diagnosing cytomegalovirus status from the catalog of TCR beta chain sequences. TCRdb took over this immuneACCESS table, retaining in-frame rearrangements with V and J assigned. Such tables are incomplete; in checked studies, under half of the missing clones stem from an unresolved V gene, and the remainder is unexplained. The V and J calls and the clone size are those of that table, but D and trimming were determined from the DNA. This sample gives 100,000 to 150,000 clones in total; around nine tenths of them show up just once. Jointly, the top ten make up 1.4% of the sample.

What the study reported, not specific to this receptor: In a later analysis, TCRs clustered in the first cohort were found to also tend to co-occur in the 120 or so validation repertoires, with about 94% of cluster scores above 0. In vitro tests confirmed that a few of the cytomegalovirus-associated TCR beta chains recognize cytomegalovirus antigens. A later analysis lacked HLA typing for the validation cohort, so it scored co-occurrence in that cohort across all 110 or so repertoires. In both the original and validation cohorts, the classifier was reported to diagnose cytomegalovirus status with high specificity and sensitivity. Most TCR sequences were observed very rarely across donors, whereas some public TCRs were present in many individuals. The study listed 164 TCR beta chains as associated with cytomegalovirus. It was suggested by the authors that the approach could potentially be generalized to other disease states and immunological phenotypes.

The V gene is TRBV29-1 and the J gene is TRBJ2-1; TRBD1 lines up with 9 middle nucleotides. The receptor comes from a man aged 25 to 45 in good health and CMV-seronegative. Input material: PBMCs. For the CDR3, the sequence is CSVEGQGAYNEQFF. The nucleotide sequence reads as follows: TGCAGCGTTGAAGGACAGGGGGCCTACAATGAGCAGTTCTTC.